These 24 T cell receptor beta chains originate from one sample sequenced in a study of shared clonotypes between healthy human individuals. Repertoires were generated with immunoSEQ multiplex PCR, while TCRdb's copy carries only in-frame clones and drops some. Of some 2.1 million clones in the sample, 93% were seen once. CD8 cells regarded as naive lacked CD45RO, were positively chosen for CCR7, and omitted terminally differentiated effector memory CD45RA+ cells. Sample: naive CD8+ T cells from PBMCs. Source of these receptors: a man aged 18 to 30 in good health. Some clones in this sample may be carry-over from other donors' samples.

V usage is TRBV4-3 and J usage is TRBJ1-2, with 7 positions matching TRBD1. The CDR3 spans 14 residues. The V and J ends lost 1 base and 6 bases, in that order; junction bases with no gene match: 5. Germline V lookup: CDR1 LGHNA, CDR2 YSLEER. In nucleotides, the CDR3 is TGCGCCAGCAGCCAAGCGGGACAGACCGATGGCTACACCTTC. Translated: CASSQAGQTDGYTF.

V gene TRBV4-3 combines with J gene TRBJ2-3, with 9 bases matching TRBD2. J gave up 2 bases and V 0 bases, and 9 bases lay outside the gene matches. The germline V gene encodes CDR1 LGHNA and CDR2 YSLEER. The CDR3 has 18 amino acids. DNA of the CDR3: TGCGCCAGCAGCCAAGATTTGGCGCGGGAGGGCCTCACAGATACGCAGTATTTT. Translation: CASSQDLAREGLTDTQYF.

The chain recombines TRBV6-6 with TRBJ2-1; 9 bases are a match to TRBD2. With V trimmed by 6 bases and J by 2 bases, 8 bases remained unmatched. The CDR3 is made up of 16 amino acids. The V gene's germline CDR1 is MNHNY and CDR2 SVGAGI (reference sequence). The CDR3 region is CASSPSSGKAYNEQFF. The CDR3 DNA sequence: TGTGCCAGCAGCCCCTCTAGCGGGAAGGCCTACAATGAGCAGTTCTTC.

The V gene is TRBV9, the J gene TRBJ2-1, with D unresolved. The CDR3 is 13 residues long. Trimming took 6 bases from V and 7 from J, leaving 14 bases between them. Germline V gives CDR1 SGDLS, CDR2 YYNGEE. The CDR3 protein is CASKGPVGNEQFF. CDR3 DNA: TGTGCCAGCAAAGGACCAGTGGGGAATGAGCAGTTCTTC.

The rearrangement joins TRBV27 to TRBJ2-3; tentatively, D is TRBD2 (5 bases). The CDR3 has 12 amino acids. Per germline, CDR1 MNHEY and CDR2 SMNVEV (reference sequence). Trimming removed 6 bases from V and 6 bases from J, with 10 bases in between. The CDR3 coding sequence is TGTGCCAGCAGCTGGTCGGGGGATACGCAGTATTTT. It is translated as CASSWSGDTQYF.

The CDR3 loop is CASSLPIYNEQFF. The DNA for the CDR3 is TGTGCCAGCAGCTTGCCGATTTACAATGAGCAGTTCTTC. The chain recombines TRBV5-6 with TRBJ2-1, with D uncertain. This CDR3 spans 13 amino acids. The V gene lost 1 base and the J gene lost 4 bases, with 6 bases spanning the gap. CDR1 and CDR2 (germline): SGHDT, YYEEEE.

The chain couples TRBV6-6 to TRBJ2-1; 9 bases map to TRBD1. The CDR3 consists of 14 residues. V dropped 5 bases and J dropped 9; count of bases not matched to a gene: 8. CDR1 is MNHNY and CDR2 is SVGAGI in the germline V gene (reference sequence). CDR3 sequence reads: CASSDGTGRGEQFF. In DNA form, the CDR3 reads TGTGCCAGCAGTGACGGGACAGGGCGTGGTGAGCAGTTCTTC.

The chain combines TRBV10-3 with TRBJ2-7, with TRBD1 identical over 8 bases. The CDR3 loop spans 15 amino acids. The trim removed 2 bases at V and 0 bases at J, leaving 3 bases unmatched. Looked up from germline, CDR1 is ENHRY and CDR2 is SYGVKD. In DNA form, the CDR3 reads TGTGCCATCAGTGAGGGGGACAGGCGCTCCTACGAGCAGTACTTC. It encodes CAISEGDRRSYEQYF.

CDR3 sequence (DNA): TGCGCCAGCCGGGGGGCCGCAGGGACCCAGTACTTC. It yields the protein CASRGAAGTQYF. The chain recombines TRBV4-1 with TRBJ2-5; weak D call: TRBD2 (7 bases). The CDR3 is 12 amino acids. Germline V gene lookup returns CDR1 MGHRA and CDR2 YSYEKL. The ends were cut back, 8 bases at V and 7 bases at J, with 14 bases in the middle.

This clone occurred once. This chain connects TRBV9 to TRBJ2-7; a possible D gene is TRBD1 (6 bases). This CDR3 has 15 residues. Germline V gene lookup returns CDR1 SGDLS and CDR2 YYNGEE. The V gene lost 3 bases and the J gene lost 2 bases, with 15 bases spanning the gap. The CDR3 here is CASSGKDGTPYEQYF. The DNA of the CDR3 is TGTGCCAGCAGCGGCAAAGATGGGACACCCTACGAGCAGTACTTC.

The genes are TRBV10-3 and TRBJ2-2; the match to TRBD1 covers 8 bases. With V trimmed by 3 bases and J by 10 bases, 13 bases remained unmatched. The CDR3 length is 16 residues. The germline V gene has CDR1 ENHRY and CDR2 SYGVKD. The CDR3: CAISDSAGGSLEELFF. CDR3 nucleotide sequence: TGTGCCATCAGTGATTCGGCAGGGGGCTCACTGGAGGAGCTGTTTTTT.

This clone was seen only a few times. The chain joins TRBV4-3 to TRBJ1-2; D is ambiguous. The CDR3 is 14 residues long. With 2 bases removed from V and 4 bases from J, the gap between germline ends came to 11 bases. Germline CDR1 and CDR2: LGHNA and YSLEER. The DNA for the CDR3 is TGCGCCAGCAGCCAACTCGGGTCGCGCTATGGCTACACCTTC. Translation: CASSQLGSRYGYTF.

CDR3 amino acids: CASSAGYSYNEQFF. CDR3 coding DNA: TGTGCCAGCAGTGCAGGTTACTCCTACAATGAGCAGTTCTTC. This chain connects TRBV25-1 to TRBJ2-1; D uncertain. CDR1 and CDR2 from the germline V gene are MGHDK and SYGVNS. The CDR3 is 14 residues long. The V and J ends lost 4 bases and 0 bases respectively, with 7 bases between them.

V and J are TRBV21-1 and TRBJ2-3. TRBV21-1 is described as a pseudogene. The CDR3 sequence is 16 residues long. This CDR3 reads CASSTGRGGGTDTQYF. CDR3 DNA sequence: TGTGCCAGCAGCACGGGACGGGGTGGGGGCACAGATACGCAGTATTTT.

This chain uses TRBV28 with TRBJ2-7; a weak D match, TRBD2 (5 bases). The CDR3 sequence is 15 residues long. V gave up 3 bases and J gave up 0 bases, with 12 bases separating them. The germline CDR1 and CDR2 sequences are MDHEN and SYDVKM. The CDR3 coding sequence is TGTGCCAGCAGTTTTGTGTCAGGAGGCTCCTACGAGCAGTACTTC. Residues: CASSFVSGGSYEQYF.

J is TRBJ2-5 and V is TRBV10-3, with 11 bases fitting TRBD2. TRBJ2-7 matches the DNA end more closely, so the J call is doubtful. This CDR3 comprises 14 residues. CDR1 is ENHRY, CDR2 SYGVKD, per germline. The CDR3 nucleotides are TGTGCCATCAGTGTGGGGACTAGCGGCTACGAGCAGTACTTC. This sequence encodes CAISVGTSGYEQYF.

This clone has just one count. V is TRBV18 and J is TRBJ2-1, with D possibly being TRBD1 or TRBD2 (6 bases each). Trimming stripped 8 bases from V and 4 bases from J, with 15 bases between. This CDR3 spans 14 amino acids. Germline V gene sequence: CDR1 KGHSH, CDR2 LQKENI. In DNA form, the CDR3 reads TGTGCCAGCGGGACACCGGGGGAATACAATGAGCAGTTCTTC. Encoded protein: CASGTPGEYNEQFF.

This clone was observed a single time. The chain carries TRBV4-3 and TRBJ2-7, with 8 positions matching TRBD2. This CDR3 has 15 amino acids. V dropped 0 bases and J dropped 3; count of bases not matched to a gene: 4. Germline CDR1 is LGHNA and CDR2 is YSLEER. The CDR3 is CASSQDGSGVYEQYF. In DNA, the CDR3 is TGCGCCAGCAGCCAAGACGGTAGCGGGGTCTACGAGCAGTACTTC.

The chain uses TRBV25-1 and TRBJ2-2, with TRBD2 matching over 10 bases. V shed 3 bases and J 0 bases; nucleotides not matched to a gene: 7. The CDR3 has 18 amino acids. Per the germline V gene, CDR1 is MGHDK and CDR2 is SYGVNS. For the CDR3, the DNA is TGTGCCAGCAGTGATGAAGCTAGCGGGAGATCGAACACCGGGGAGCTGTTTTTT. Protein sequence: CASSDEASGRSNTGELFF.

This clone has more than one count but fewer than ten. V usage is TRBV10-1 and J usage is TRBJ1-5; no clear D gene. V was clipped by 3 bases and J by 5 bases, with 8 bases between them. This CDR3 spans 13 amino acids. Germline lookup yields CDR1 WNHNN and CDR2 SYGVQD (reference sequence). CDR3: CASSERRYQPQHF. For the CDR3, the DNA is TGCGCCAGCAGTGAAAGAAGATATCAGCCCCAGCATTTT.

The rearrangement uses TRBV27 and TRBJ1-4; 8 nucleotides align to TRBD1. CDR1 and CDR2 from the germline V gene are MNHEY and SMNVEV (reference sequence). The CDR3 covers 14 residues. V was clipped by 4 bases and J by 5 bases; unmatched bases: 3. CDR3 coding DNA: TGTGCCAGCAGTTCACAGGGGGGGAATGAAAAACTGTTTTTT. Its protein is CASSSQGGNEKLFF.

The genes are TRBV6-5 and TRBJ2-3, with D uncertain. The CDR3 totals 15 residues. Germline V gene lookup returns CDR1 MNHEY and CDR2 SVGAGI. The V and J ends lost 6 bases and 1 base respectively, with 14 bases between them. For the CDR3, the DNA is TGTGCCAGCAGCCCTACCAAAAGTGGCACAGATACGCAGTATTTT. Translating it yields CASSPTKSGTDTQYF.

This clone was seen a handful of times. The V gene is TRBV7-9, the J gene TRBJ1-2; D is undetermined. Between the trimmed V and J ends, which lost 11 bases and 4 bases, there was a span of 11 bases. The CDR3 runs to 11 residues. Germline CDR1 SEHNR, CDR2 FQNEAQ (reference sequence). The CDR3 protein is CAAEGGYGYTF. CDR3 in DNA: TGTGCCGCAGAGGGCGGCTATGGCTACACCTTC.

The rearrangement uses TRBV19 and TRBJ2-3; D might be TRBD1 or TRBD2, each matching 5 bases. The CDR3 consists of 15 residues. The ends were cut back, 0 bases at V and 2 bases at J, with 9 bases in the middle. Per germline, CDR1 LNHDA and CDR2 SQIVND (reference sequence). This CDR3 reads CASSIEGTTTDTQYF. The CDR3 DNA follows: TGTGCCAGTAGTATAGAAGGGACCACCACAGATACGCAGTATTTT.